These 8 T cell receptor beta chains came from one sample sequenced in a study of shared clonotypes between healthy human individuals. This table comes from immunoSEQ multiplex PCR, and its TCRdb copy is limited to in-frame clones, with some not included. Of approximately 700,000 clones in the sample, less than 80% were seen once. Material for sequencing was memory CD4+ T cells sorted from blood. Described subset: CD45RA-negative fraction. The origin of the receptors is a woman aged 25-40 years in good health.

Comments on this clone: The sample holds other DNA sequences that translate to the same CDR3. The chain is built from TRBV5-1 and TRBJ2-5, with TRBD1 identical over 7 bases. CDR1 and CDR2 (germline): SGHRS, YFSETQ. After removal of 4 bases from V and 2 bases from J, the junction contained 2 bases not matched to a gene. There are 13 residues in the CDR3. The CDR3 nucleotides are TGCGCCAGCAGCAGGACAGGACAAGAGACCCAGTACTTC. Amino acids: CASSRTGQETQYF. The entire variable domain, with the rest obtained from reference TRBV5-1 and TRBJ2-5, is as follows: KAGVTQTPRYLIKTRGQQVTLSCSPISGHRSVSWYQQTPGQGLQFLFEYFSETQRNKGNFPGRFSGRQFSNSRSEMNVSTLELGDSALYLCASSRTGQETQYFGPGTRLLVL.

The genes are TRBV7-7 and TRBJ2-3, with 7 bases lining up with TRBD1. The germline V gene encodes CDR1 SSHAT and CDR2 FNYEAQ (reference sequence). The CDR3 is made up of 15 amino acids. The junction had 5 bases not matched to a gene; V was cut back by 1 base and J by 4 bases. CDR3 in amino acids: CASSLGQGNADTQYF. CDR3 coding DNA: TGTGCCAGCAGCTTAGGACAGGGCAACGCAGATACGCAGTATTTT.

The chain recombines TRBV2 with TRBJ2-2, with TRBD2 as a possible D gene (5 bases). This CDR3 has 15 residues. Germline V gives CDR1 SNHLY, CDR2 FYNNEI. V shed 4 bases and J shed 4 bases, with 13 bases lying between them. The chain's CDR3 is CASSGEGQVTGELFF. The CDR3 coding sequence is TGTGCCAGCAGTGGAGAGGGTCAGGTCACCGGGGAGCTGTTTTTT.

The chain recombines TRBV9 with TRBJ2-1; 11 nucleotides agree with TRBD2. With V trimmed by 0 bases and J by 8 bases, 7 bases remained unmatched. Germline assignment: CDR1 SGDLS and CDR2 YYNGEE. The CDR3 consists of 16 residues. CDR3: CASSVGGLAAVDEQFF. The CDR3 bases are TGTGCCAGCAGCGTAGGGGGACTAGCGGCTGTAGATGAGCAGTTCTTC.

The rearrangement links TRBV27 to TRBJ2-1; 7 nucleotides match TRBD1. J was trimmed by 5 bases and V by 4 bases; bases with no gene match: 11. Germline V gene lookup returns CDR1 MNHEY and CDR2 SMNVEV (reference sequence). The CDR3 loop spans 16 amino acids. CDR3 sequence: CASSWAGDRAHNEQFF. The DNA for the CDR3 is TGTGCCAGCAGTTGGGCTGGGGACAGAGCCCACAATGAGCAGTTCTTC.

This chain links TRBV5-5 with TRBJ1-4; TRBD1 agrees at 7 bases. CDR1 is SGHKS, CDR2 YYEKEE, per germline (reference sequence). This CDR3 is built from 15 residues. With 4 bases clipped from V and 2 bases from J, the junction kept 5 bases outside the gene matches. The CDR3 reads CASSPMGQTNEKLFF. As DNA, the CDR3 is TGTGCCAGCAGCCCGATGGGACAGACTAATGAAAAACTGTTTTTT.

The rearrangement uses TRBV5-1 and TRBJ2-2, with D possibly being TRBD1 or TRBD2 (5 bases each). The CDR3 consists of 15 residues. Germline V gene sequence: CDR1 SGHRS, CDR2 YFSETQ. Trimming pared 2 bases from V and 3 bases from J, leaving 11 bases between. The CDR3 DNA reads TGCGCCAGCAGCTTTGGAGGCAGGGACACCGGGGAGCTGTTTTTT. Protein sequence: CASSFGGRDTGELFF.

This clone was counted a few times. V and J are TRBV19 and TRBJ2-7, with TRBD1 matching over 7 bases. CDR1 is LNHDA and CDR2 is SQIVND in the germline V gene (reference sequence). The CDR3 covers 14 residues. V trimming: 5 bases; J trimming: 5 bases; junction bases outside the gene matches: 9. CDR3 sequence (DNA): TGTGCCAGTAGTGCCCAGGTGACAGGGAACGAGCAGTACTTC. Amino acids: CASSAQVTGNEQYF.